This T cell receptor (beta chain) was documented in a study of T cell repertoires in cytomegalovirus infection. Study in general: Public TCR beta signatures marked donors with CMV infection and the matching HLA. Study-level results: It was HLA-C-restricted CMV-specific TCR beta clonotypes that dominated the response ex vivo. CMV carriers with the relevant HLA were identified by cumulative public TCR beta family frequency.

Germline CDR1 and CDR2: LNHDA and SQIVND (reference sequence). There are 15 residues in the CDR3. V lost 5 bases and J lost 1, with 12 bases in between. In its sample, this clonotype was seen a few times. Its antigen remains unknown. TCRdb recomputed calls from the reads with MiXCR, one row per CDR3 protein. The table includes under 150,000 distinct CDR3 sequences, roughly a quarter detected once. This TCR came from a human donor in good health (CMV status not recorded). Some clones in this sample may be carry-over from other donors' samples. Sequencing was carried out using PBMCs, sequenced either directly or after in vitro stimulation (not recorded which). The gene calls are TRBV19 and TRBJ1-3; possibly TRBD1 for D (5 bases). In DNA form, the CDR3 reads TGTGCCAGTAGTTCCGGACACCTTTCTGGAAACACCATATATTTT. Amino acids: CASSSGHLSGNTIYF.